Below, one T cell receptor beta chain is given with its context. Its target is unknown. This entry is derived from a study of cytomegalovirus exposure and HLA in healthy donors. V dropped 0 bases and J dropped 2 bases, with 5 bases sitting between them. The CDR3 totals 14 residues. CDR1 and CDR2 (germline): LGHNA, YSLEER. Researchers ran the PCR with 60 Vbeta and 13 Jbeta primers. TCRdb's table, derived via immunoSEQ multiplex PCR, lists solely in-frame clones and lacks some. This sample's clone table lists 40,000 to 60,000 clones. Study results and caveats: Sequence variants that were highly shared formed a cluster that was likely a sequencing artifact. Data from an earlier analysis indicated that most TCR beta V segments were productive either about 87% or about 30% of the time.

Sequenced: PBMCs. This chain uses TRBV4-3 with TRBJ1-3, with D possibly TRBD1 on 5 matching bases. The source is a male donor in good health and CMV-seropositive. CDR3 sequence reads: CASSQDRAGNTIYF. Written as DNA, the CDR3 is TGCGCCAGCAGCCAAGACAGGGCTGGAAACACCATATATTTT.